This T cell receptor beta chain was retrieved from a study of shared clonotypes between healthy human individuals. Replicate sorted-subset PCRs were loaded with around 0.2 ug DNA, about 30,000 T cell genomes. Libraries were prepared by immunoSEQ multiplex PCR; TCRdb keeps only in-frame clonotypes and omits some of them. The data show under 1,100,000 clones, with around 75% seen just once and around 1.4% held by the top ten. The CDR3 totals 13 residues. Trimming removed 3 bases at V and 7 bases at J, with 13 bases between. CDR1 and CDR2 (germline): SGHDN, FVKESK. Donation came from healthy HIV-negative adults that had no recent acute infections or vaccinations.

The chain employs TRBV14 and TRBJ2-7, with D possibly TRBD1 on 5 matching bases. The sequence was obtained from a man between 18 and 35 years old in good health. The material sequenced was memory CD4+ T cells sorted from blood. Noted subset: CD45RA-negative fraction. The CDR3 nucleotides are TGTGCCAGCAGCCAGGAAGGGGCGCGGGAGCAGTACTTC. Protein product: CASSQEGAREQYF.